This T cell receptor beta chain comes out of a study of radiotherapy plus CTLA-4 blockade in lung cancer. Study-wide results and caveats: Tumor-origin TCR clones grew in blood after radiotherapy plus ipilimumab.

Using immunoSEQ multiplex PCR, the repertoire was profiled, and TCRdb retains in-frame clones only, with some absent. The table records some 41,000 clones, over 60% of them present only once. Patients with chemo-refractory metastatic non-small-cell lung cancer received focal radiation plus CTLA-4 blockade with ipilimumab. V gave up 4 bases and J gave up 3 bases; unmatched junction bases: 12. Germline CDR1 and CDR2: ENHRY and SYGVKD. CDR3 length: 16 residues. Comment on this clone: The antigen remains undetermined.

This sequence originates from a human donor with non-small cell lung cancer who had a partial response to radiotherapy plus ipilimumab. The rearrangement joins TRBV10-3 to TRBJ2-7, with 7 bases lining up with TRBD1. This specimen was peripheral blood, taken from a patient treated with radiotherapy plus ipilimumab. DNA of the CDR3: TGTGCCATCAGTGGCACCGGGACAGAGCTTTACTACGAGCAGTACTTC. Its protein product is CAISGTGTELYYEQYF.